This is a list of T cell receptor beta chains from one sample in a study of T cell repertoires in cytomegalovirus infection. TCRdb reprocessed the reads with MiXCR, giving one entry per CDR3 protein. The sample carries 310,000 or so distinct CDR3 sequences, about 8.8% recorded once. The sequenced material came from PBMCs. These receptors were taken from a human donor in good health (CMV status not recorded). Some clones in this sample may be carry-over from other donors' samples. Both conserved end residues are part of each CDR3. A D gene is named only where the DNA matches it firmly. Some rows mark clone size as missing; the rest say once, few, many or name a class of expanded clone.

TRBJ2-3	many	13	TRBV7-3	NA	TGTGCCAGCAGCTCAACTAGCACAGATACGCAGTATTTT	CASSSTSTDTQYF
TRBJ2-5	many	13	TRBV10-3	NA	TGTGCCATCAAGGACAGGGAGGGAGAGACCCAGTACTTC	CAIKDREGETQYF
TRBJ2-1	many	15	TRBV6-2/TRBV6-3	NA	TGTGCCAGCAGTTACTTAATGGGGGCAGACAATGAGCAGTTCTTC	CASSYLMGADNEQFF
TRBJ1-6	NA	14	TRBV29-1	NA	TGCAGCGCCAGCACAGGGATCTCAAATTCACCCCTCCACTTT	CSASTGISNSPLHF
TRBJ1-1	many	21	TRBV6-2/TRBV6-3	NA	TGTGCCAGCAGTTACCCCTACGAAAAGACAGGAACCACTACCATGAACACTGAAGCTTTCTTT	CASSYPYEKTGTTTMNTEAFF
TRBJ2-1	few	13	TRBV6-6	TRBD2	TGTGCCAGCGGGGGACTAGCGGCCGATGAGCAGTTCTTC	CASGGLAADEQFF
TRBJ1-3	many	18	TRBV7-9	TRBD1	TGTGCCAGCAGCTTATTCATCAGAGGACAGGGTGTTGGAAACACCATATATTTT	CASSLFIRGQGVGNTIYF
TRBJ2-5	many	14	TRBV7-2	NA	TGTGCCAGCAGCTTAGTCTCATCCGGGGAGACCCAGTACTTC	CASSLVSSGETQYF
TRBJ1-2	many	16	TRBV7-3	NA	TGTGCCAGCAGCTTAACGGGTATGGGAGGGCAGGATGGCTACACCTTC	CASSLTGMGGQDGYTF
TRBJ1-2	many	14	TRBV7-9	NA	TGTGCCAGCAGCTTAGGGTGGACAGTCGATGGCTACACCTTC	CASSLGWTVDGYTF